This paragraph reports one T cell receptor beta chain. The antigen is not known. Together with a sample-barcoded 5' primer, a J-beta primer mix was included in a second PCR lasting about 7 to 11 cycles. CDR3-containing paired-end reads numbered at least 2.5 million in each sample. TCRdb redid the calling of the 5' RACE reads with MiXCR, one entry per CDR3 protein. The table lists 1.5 million to 2 million distinct CDR3 sequences, around 36% of them singletons. Germline loops: CDR1 MNHNS, CDR2 SASEGT. The CDR3 totals 12 residues. V was shortened by 7 bases and J by 9 bases, with 13 bases between the two germline ends. These data originate in a study of blood T cells in healthy people across ages. Study observations and caveats: TCR beta diversity, measured per million T cells, fell in a roughly linear way with age. Diversity figures based on one million T cells were deemed too low.

Healthy Russian Caucasian donors spanned ages about 6 to 100 years. The source is a woman in her thirties in good health. The specimen was blood. This sequence joins TRBV6-1 and TRBJ1-5, with D perhaps matching TRBD1 (5 bases). The CDR3 protein is CASTQGAGPQHF. The CDR3, as DNA: TGTGCCAGCACCCAAGGGGCTGGGCCCCAGCATTTT.